These 13 T cell receptor beta chains were all obtained from the same sample, sequenced in a study of cytomegalovirus exposure and HLA in healthy donors. The PCR made use of 60 Vbeta and 13 Jbeta primers. Some clones are missing from TCRdb's copy, which holds only in-frame ones; the method was immunoSEQ multiplex PCR. The data show about 220,000 clones, approximately 70% seen once. Material for sequencing was PBMCs. The receptors here all came from a woman in her twenties or thirties in good health and CMV-seronegative.

This chain joins TRBV10-3 and TRBJ2-3, with 9 bases fitting TRBD2. In germline, CDR1 is ENHRY, CDR2 SYGVKD. V lost 3 bases and J lost 4; bases outside the gene matches: 11. The CDR3 spans 17 residues. The CDR3 nucleotides are TGTGCCATCAGTGATCCCGAGGGGGCGGGAGGGCCAGATACGCAGTATTTT. It codes for CAISDPEGAGGPDTQYF.

Worth noting for this clone: A junction boundary mismatches the germline segment, possibly from a read error. This sequence joins TRBV7-9 and TRBJ2-2; the match to TRBD1 covers 7 bases. From germline, CDR1 is SEHNR and CDR2 FQNEAQ (reference sequence). The CDR3 consists of 16 residues. CDR3 sequence: CSSSSPRTGTTGELFF. The DNA for the CDR3 is TGTTCCAGCAGCTCCCCTCGGACAGGAACTACCGGGGAGCTGTTTTTT.

This clone appeared a few times. The chain employs TRBV5-1 and TRBJ1-6; 8 bases map to TRBD1. The CDR3 is 14 residues long. With 0 bases clipped from V and 9 bases from J, the junction kept 2 bases outside the gene matches. Per the germline V gene, CDR1 is SGHRS and CDR2 is YFSETQ. This chain's CDR3 is CASSLEDRASPLHF. As DNA, the CDR3 is TGCGCCAGCAGCTTGGAGGACAGGGCTTCACCCCTCCACTTT.

This rearrangement joins TRBV11-3 to TRBJ1-5, with a weak D call TRBD1 (5 bases). Germline CDR1 SGHNT, CDR2 YENEEA. The CDR3 has 13 amino acids. Trimming took 3 bases from V and 4 from J, leaving 7 bases between them. CDR3 DNA sequence: TGTGCCAGCAGCTTTTCAGGGAATCAGCCCCAGCATTTT. Encoded protein: CASSFSGNQPQHF.

This rearrangement joins TRBV6-5 to TRBJ2-2; the D gene is possibly TRBD2 (5 bases). Trimming took off 5 bases at V and 1 base at J, with 8 bases between the two ends. Germline V gene data show CDR1 as MNHEY and CDR2 as SVGAGI. The CDR3 is made up of 14 amino acids. This chain's CDR3 is CASSVGLNTGELFF. Here the CDR3 DNA reads TGTGCCAGCAGTGTAGGACTGAACACCGGGGAGCTGTTTTTT.

V usage is TRBV7-9 and J usage is TRBJ1-1, with D possibly being TRBD1 (6 bases). V was pared by 5 bases and J by 1 base, with 14 bases between. This CDR3 region has 15 residues. CDR1 is SEHNR and CDR2 is FQNEAQ in the germline V gene (reference sequence). The CDR3 loop is CASSLQGTGNTEAFF. The CDR3 DNA reads as TGTGCCAGCAGCCTTCAGGGGACGGGGAACACTGAAGCTTTCTTT.

This clone occurred a few times. The V call is TRBV29-1, the J call TRBJ1-1; D may be TRBD1 (6 bases). The V end lost 4 bases, the J end lost 4 bases, and 10 bases lay between the germline ends. The CDR3 runs to 12 residues. Looked up from germline, CDR1 is SQVTM and CDR2 is ANQGSEA. This CDR3 reads CSVVPGATEAFF. The CDR3 nucleotides are TGCAGCGTTGTTCCAGGGGCCACTGAAGCTTTCTTT.

V is TRBV11-2 and J is TRBJ2-2; TRBD1 aligns across 9 bases. Trimming cost V 3 bases and J 2 bases; bases outside gene matches: 7. The length of the CDR3 is 17 residues. Germline V gene lookup returns CDR1 SGHAT and CDR2 FQNNGV. In nucleotides, the CDR3 is TGTGCCAGCAGCTTGGTCGCACAGGGGGCCAACACCGGGGAGCTGTTTTTT. Protein sequence: CASSLVAQGANTGELFF.

The chain is built from TRBV27 and TRBJ1-6; the match to TRBD1 covers 7 bases. This CDR3 spans 16 amino acids. Germline CDR1 is MNHEY and CDR2 is SMNVEV (reference sequence). Trimming removed 0 bases from V and 9 bases from J; junction bases left unmatched: 8. Written as DNA, the CDR3 is TGTGCCAGCAGTTTATCCCCCCGACAGGGTGGTTCACCCCTCCACTTT. This codes for CASSLSPRQGGSPLHF.

This clone was seen just once. This chain uses TRBV7-2 with TRBJ1-6, with D possibly matching TRBD1 (5 bases). This CDR3 is built from 16 residues. The germline CDR1 and CDR2 sequences are SGHTA and FQGNSA. V shed 2 bases and J shed 7 bases, with 15 bases lying between them. The CDR3 sequence: CASSLMEGVVNSPLHF. Written as DNA, the CDR3 is TGTGCCAGCAGCTTAATGGAAGGGGTTGTGAATTCACCCCTCCACTTT.

Points on this clone: At one boundary the junction diverges from the germline segment, which might be a read error. V usage is TRBV5-5 and J usage is TRBJ1-1, with a weak D call TRBD1 (6 bases). This CDR3 contains 15 residues. The V gene's germline CDR1 is SGHKS and CDR2 YYEKEE (reference sequence). CDR3: CASTLVGTLNTEAFF. The CDR3 nucleotides are TGTGCCAGCACCTTGGTCGGGACACTGAACACTGAAGCTTTCTTT.

The table lists this clone with a few counts. This rearrangement joins TRBV6-1 to TRBJ2-7; 7 nucleotides match TRBD1. Looked up from germline, CDR1 is MNHNS and CDR2 is SASEGT. The CDR3 covers 10 residues. Trimming took 6 bases from V and 7 from J; bases not matched to a gene: 0. The CDR3 is CASRQGEQYF. Written as DNA, the CDR3 is TGTGCCAGCAGACAGGGGGAGCAGTACTTC.

V is TRBV11-3 and J is TRBJ1-6, with 7 bases aligning to TRBD1. CDR3 length: 16 amino acids. Trimming cost V 7 bases and J 0 bases; bases outside gene matches: 6. The germline CDR1 and CDR2 sequences are SGHNT and YENEEA. CDR3 sequence: CASTTRDSSYNSPLHF. The CDR3 nucleotides are TGTGCCAGCACCACTCGGGACAGCTCCTATAATTCACCCCTCCACTTT.